The sequence of this T cell receptor (beta chain) was determined in a study of blood T cell repertoires in COVID-19. As for the study in general: Samples representing acute and convalescent COVID-19 were sourced from the United States, Italy and Spain. T cells, B-cell-depleted T cells, or PBMCs provided the cDNA or gDNA that served as material.

Measured with immunoSEQ multiplex PCR; TCRdb has only the in-frame clones, and not every one. The table lists 45,000 to 60,000 clones, roughly four fifths of them singletons. The CDR3 extends over 14 amino acids. V was clipped by 4 bases and J by 3 bases, with 12 bases between them. Germline CDR1 SNHLY, CDR2 FYNNEI. The sequence came from a woman at least 80 years old with acute or convalescent COVID-19. The chain couples TRBV2 to TRBJ2-5; D is possibly TRBD1 (6 bases). The specimen sequenced was peripheral blood. The CDR3 reads CASSGGRYEETQYF. Written as DNA, the CDR3 is TGTGCCAGCAGTGGGGGGCGGTACGAAGAGACCCAGTACTTC.